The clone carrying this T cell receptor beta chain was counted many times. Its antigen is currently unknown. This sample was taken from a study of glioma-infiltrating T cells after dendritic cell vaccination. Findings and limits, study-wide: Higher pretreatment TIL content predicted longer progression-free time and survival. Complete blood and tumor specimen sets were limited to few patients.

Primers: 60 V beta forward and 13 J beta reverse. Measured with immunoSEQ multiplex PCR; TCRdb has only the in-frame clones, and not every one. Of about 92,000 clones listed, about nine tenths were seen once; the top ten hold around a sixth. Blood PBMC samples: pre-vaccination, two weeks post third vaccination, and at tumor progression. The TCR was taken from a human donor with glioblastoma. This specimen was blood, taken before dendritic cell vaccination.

CDR3 loop: CASGQGATYEQYF. For the CDR3, the DNA is TGTGCCAGCGGACAGGGTGCAACCTACGAGCAGTACTTC. V usage is TRBV2 and J usage is TRBJ2-7; 8 bases are shared with TRBD1. The CDR3 length is 13 residues. CDR1 SNHLY and CDR2 FYNNEI come from the germline V gene. Trimming at V came to 8 bases and at J to 2 bases, leaving 5 bases not matched to a gene. Drawing the rest from reference TRBV2 and TRBJ2-7, the complete variable domain is EPEVTQTPSHQVTQMGQEVILRCVPISNHLYFYWYRQILGQKVEFLVSFYNNEISEKSEIFDDQFSVERPDGSNFTLKIRSTKLEDSAMYFCASGQGATYEQYFGPGTRLTVT.